This T cell receptor beta chain is from a study of blood T cell repertoires in COVID-19. Study-wide context: Samples taken during acute and convalescent COVID-19 were collected in the United States, Italy and Spain. Sample material is recorded as cDNA or gDNA derived from T cells, B-cell-depleted T cells, or PBMCs.

In the original processing: Amplification from reference gene primers served as the basis for estimated nucleated cell counts. TCRdb keeps only in-frame clones here, not all; method: immunoSEQ multiplex PCR. The V and J calls and clone size are taken from that table; D and trimming were inferred from the DNA. The data show about 200,000 clones, around 80% seen once. CDR1 LGHNA and CDR2 YSLEER come from the germline V gene. V was cut by 0 bases and J by 1 base, with 10 bases left in between. CDR3 length: 15 residues. The chain joins TRBV4-3 to TRBJ2-7; TRBD1 might be the D (6 bases). The receptor was isolated from a human donor with acute or convalescent COVID-19. The donor label of this sample is uncertain. Sequenced material: peripheral blood. This CDR3 is CASSQDGQGSYEQYF. DNA of the CDR3: TGCGCCAGCAGCCAAGATGGGCAGGGGTCCTACGAGCAGTACTTC.